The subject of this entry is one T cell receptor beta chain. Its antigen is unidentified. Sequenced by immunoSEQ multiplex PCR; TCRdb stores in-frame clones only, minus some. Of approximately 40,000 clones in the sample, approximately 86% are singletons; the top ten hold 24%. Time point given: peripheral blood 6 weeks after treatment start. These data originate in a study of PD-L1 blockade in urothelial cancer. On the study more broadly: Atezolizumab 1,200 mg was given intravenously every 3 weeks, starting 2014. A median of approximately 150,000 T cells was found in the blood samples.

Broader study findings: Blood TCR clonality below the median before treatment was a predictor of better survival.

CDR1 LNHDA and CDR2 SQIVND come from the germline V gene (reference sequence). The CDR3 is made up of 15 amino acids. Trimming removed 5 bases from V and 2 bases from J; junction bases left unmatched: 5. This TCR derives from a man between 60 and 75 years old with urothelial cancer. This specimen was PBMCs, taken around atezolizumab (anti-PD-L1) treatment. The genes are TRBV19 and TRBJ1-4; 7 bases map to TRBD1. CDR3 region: CASSPGQSTNEKLFF. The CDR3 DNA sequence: TGTGCCAGTAGTCCGGGACAGTCGACTAATGAAAAACTGTTTTTT.